A selection of T cell receptor beta chains follows, all from one sample in a study of identical twins. TCRdb passed the 5' RACE reads through MiXCR, listing each CDR3 protein once. The sample consists of 200,000 or so distinct CDR3 sequences, 7.5% of them appearing once. The same specimen was also included in a second study, on yellow fever vaccine responses in identical twins.

The sequenced sample consisted of memory (CD45RO+) T cells sorted from blood. All receptors derive from a woman between 18 and 29 years old in good health. Both conserved end residues are part of each CDR3.

V gene,J gene,CDR3 protein
TRBV4-3,TRBJ2-2,CASSWSQTTGELFF
TRBV28,TRBJ2-7,CASSPAGQGAYEQYF
TRBV9,TRBJ2-7,CASSRAGEPSYEQYF
TRBV10-3,TRBJ2-7,CAAGGQDSYEQYF
TRBV6-2/TRBV6-3,TRBJ1-1,CASSPAPGYDTEAFF
TRBV20-1,TRBJ2-2,CSARDLITGGSGELFF
TRBV20-1,TRBJ2-1,CSAHPTESSYNEQFF
TRBV9,TRBJ2-4,CASSAFTGERAKNIQYF
TRBV6-2/TRBV6-3,TRBJ1-1,CASSYGWTVNTEAFF
TRBV12-3/TRBV12-4,TRBJ2-7,CASSFGEIGPYEQYF
TRBV28,TRBJ2-7,CASSFGTGSSYEQYF
TRBV6-1,TRBJ1-1,CASSEGGGHTEAFF
TRBV15,TRBJ2-1,CATSREDRNEQFF
TRBV6-1,TRBJ2-5,CASSEAVYSQETQYF
TRBV10-3,TRBJ2-7,CAIGTGETYEQYF
TRBV27,TRBJ1-6,CASSLLGRLNSPLHF
TRBV28,TRBJ2-3,CASRGEGNGDTQYF
TRBV5-1,TRBJ1-1,CASGNTEAFF
TRBV6-5,TRBJ2-2,CASSYGGAGELFF
TRBV4-3,TRBJ2-3,CASSQAFGGQTDTQYF
TRBV29-1,TRBJ2-3,CSVATGTRGDTQYF
TRBV11-2,TRBJ2-5,CASSPREHQPKETQYF
TRBV28,TRBJ1-1,CASNTDGQRTEAFF
TRBV4-3,TRBJ1-4,CASSQQLGFEEKLFF
TRBV20-1,TRBJ2-7,CSARDYQPDYEQYF
TRBV29-1,TRBJ2-7,CSVVGGAIPGYEQYF
TRBV21-1,TRBJ2-5,CASSNNQETQYF
TRBV6-1,TRBJ2-3,CASSLAGLTDTQYF
TRBV5-1,TRBJ2-3,CASSRGTSGGAVSADTQYF
TRBV3-1,TRBJ1-6,CASSQDRRGSPLHF
TRBV6-2/TRBV6-3,TRBJ2-2,CASNSGLAGAGELFF
TRBV20-1,TRBJ2-3,CSGALAGGRDTQYF
TRBV7-6,TRBJ2-3,CASSLADGSADTQYF
TRBV11-2,TRBJ2-5,CASSLDRYYQETQYF
TRBV12-3/TRBV12-4,TRBJ2-3,CASSLTSGRARRKDTQYF
TRBV29-1,TRBJ2-7,CSVRGTTEQYF
TRBV20-1,TRBJ2-1,CSARAGRAPYNEQFF
TRBV5-5,TRBJ2-1,CASSKPQGWVTYNEQFF
TRBV11-2,TRBJ2-7,CASSSIRGRVYEQYF
TRBV28,TRBJ2-1,CASTSLRGTSVDEQFF
TRBV5-1,TRBJ1-5,CASSLGGNSNQPQHF
TRBV5-5,TRBJ1-4,CASSPTGIREKLFF
TRBV29-1,TRBJ2-3,CSVDPSGTDTQYF
TRBV4-1,TRBJ2-5,CASSQDWAAQETQYF
TRBV20-1,TRBJ2-5,CSARDSGGVLQYF
TRBV12-3/TRBV12-4,TRBJ1-5,CASSPTGIFNQPQHF
TRBV5-6,TRBJ2-3,CASSLGNRGQGSLFTDTQYF
TRBV2,TRBJ2-3,CASTLGGQGTDTQYF
TRBV29-1,TRBJ1-3,CSVEATGGNTIYF
TRBV5-5,TRBJ2-3,CASSFRDPGDTQYF
TRBV20-1,TRBJ2-1,CSAPRAGSHNEQFF
TRBV20-1,TRBJ2-1,CSAPPPGGLAGFGEQFF
TRBV5-1,TRBJ2-1,CASSLDGDKQFF
TRBV5-1,TRBJ2-3,CASSLGSEGAAQYF
TRBV27,TRBJ1-5,CASSSMDRGSNQPQHF
TRBV25-1,TRBJ2-7,CASSGTGRSAYEQYF
TRBV20-1,TRBJ2-2,CSAPRQGASTGELFF
TRBV7-2,TRBJ2-1,CASSLRGQGGYNEQFF
TRBV12-3/TRBV12-4,TRBJ2-1,CASRVSGSSYNEQFF